This record looks at one T cell receptor beta chain sequence and its context. Its cognate antigen is unknown. Read data end 3 residues before the CDR3 end; the end is taken from the germline J gene. Cervical HPV DNA detected by MY09/MY11 PCR, typed by dot-blot. This entry is derived from a study of T cells in women clearing cervical HPV infection. Study as a whole: For cases, blood was sampled a median approximately 150 days after lesion detection, interquartile range roughly 90 to 230 days. The study's findings and limits: Associations may precede or follow infection; HPV-specific or memory T cells were not isolated.

TCR beta CDR3 amplified by multiplex PCR from approximately 1,100 ng genomic DNA. Sequencing was performed with immunoSEQ multiplex PCR; in TCRdb, only in-frame clones are kept and a portion is missing. This sample's clone table lists about 20,000 clones. The germline CDR1 and CDR2 sequences are SNHLY and FYNNEI. V was clipped by 6 bases and J by 6 bases; unmatched bases: 10. The CDR3 has 15 amino acids. Sequenced: blood buffy coat. This chain joins TRBV2 and TRBJ2-5; 10 bases are a match to TRBD1. The clonotype comes from a woman aged 18 to 75 with a cervical HPV16 infection that either progressed to CIN3+ or cleared (not recorded which). This CDR3 reads CASRAETGGTKTQYF. The part of the CDR3 DNA that was read is TGTGCCAGCAGAGCAGAGACAGGGGGCACAAAGACC.